The 20 T cell receptor beta chains presented below share a single source sample, sequenced in a study of identical twins. TCRdb processed the 5' RACE reads anew with MiXCR; each CDR3 protein has one entry. Here the sample spans around 100,000 distinct CDR3 sequences, 5.9% being singletons. The source material was memory T cells sorted from blood. The receptors stem from a woman in her 50s in good health.

CDR3 in amino acids: CASSLSGRFAYEQYF. The CDR3 DNA sequence: TGTGCCAGCAGTTTAAGCGGGAGGTTTGCCTACGAGCAGTACTTC. The chain has TRBV27 and TRBJ2-7; 9 nucleotides agree with TRBD2. Germline values: CDR1 MNHEY, CDR2 SMNVEV (reference sequence). CDR3 length: 15 amino acids. Trimming removed 2 bases from V and 2 bases from J; junction bases left unmatched: 4.

This clonotype was seen ten or more times. The chain joins TRBV13 to TRBJ2-1, with 10 bases aligning to TRBD2. CDR3 size: 15 residues. V gave up 2 bases and J gave up 7 bases; unmatched junction bases: 5. Germline values: CDR1 PRHDT, CDR2 FYEKMQ (reference sequence). The CDR3 DNA reads as TGTGCCAGCAGCTTAAAAGCGGGAGGGCCGAATGAGCAGTTCTTC. This codes for CASSLKAGGPNEQFF.

This clonotype has ten or more counts. The chain combines TRBV6-5 with TRBJ1-3, with D unresolved. With 4 bases removed from V and 8 bases from J, the gap between germline ends came to 9 bases. Per the germline V gene, CDR1 is MNHEY and CDR2 is SVGAGI. The CDR3 totals 12 residues. DNA for the CDR3: TGTGCCAGCAGTTCCCATGGGGACACCATATATTTT. It translates to CASSSHGDTIYF.

The chain links TRBV6-1 to TRBJ1-5; 9 bases are shared with TRBD1. V lost 5 bases, J lost 1 base, and 12 bases stayed unmatched. Germline-derived CDR1 and CDR2 are MNHNS and SASEGT. The CDR3 runs to 18 residues. CDR3 residues: CASSKNTGGRTSNQPQHF. The CDR3 DNA follows: TGTGCCAGCAGTAAAAACACAGGGGGCCGGACAAGCAATCAGCCCCAGCATTTT.

This clonotype was recorded many times. The V call is TRBV5-6, the J call TRBJ2-7, with D possibly TRBD2 on 5 matching bases. V was trimmed by 3 bases and J by 2 bases, leaving 9 bases between them. From germline, CDR1 is SGHDT and CDR2 YYEEEE. The CDR3 is made up of 13 amino acids. Here the CDR3 DNA reads TGTGCCAGCAGCTCCGGGAACCCCTACGAGCAGTACTTC. Amino acids: CASSSGNPYEQYF.

This clonotype is a singleton in its sample. This may be a read error, as it is one base from a much larger clone. The chain joins TRBV28 to TRBJ2-6; D not certain. Trimming removed 2 bases at V and 0 bases at J, with 5 bases between. This CDR3 is 15 amino acids long. Germline CDR1 and CDR2: MDHEN and SYDVKM. DNA of the CDR3: TGTGCCAGCAGTTTAGACACCTCTGGGGCCAACGTCCTGACTTTC. It codes for CASSLDTSGANVLTF. Looking up the rest from reference TRBV28 and TRBJ2-6 gives the full variable domain: DVKVTQSSRYLVKRTGEKVFLECVQDMDHENMFWYRQDPGLGLRLIYFSYDVKMKEKGDIPEGYSVSREKKERFSLILESASTNQTSMYLCASSLDTSGANVLTFGAGSRLTVL.

This clonotype has ten or more counts. CDR3 in DNA: TGTGCCAGCGCAGGGGCTTCGTACTATGGCTACACCTTC. It is translated as CASAGASYYGYTF. The chain employs TRBV12-3 or TRBV12-4 and TRBJ1-2, with a tentative D call TRBD1 (6 bases). Trimming removed 8 bases at V and 3 bases at J, with 13 bases between. This CDR3 is built from 13 residues.

Details on this clonotype: A single base separates this from a much larger clone, so it may be a read error. The gene calls are TRBV15 and TRBJ2-2; D might be TRBD1 or TRBD2, each matching 5 bases. The CDR3 extends over 18 amino acids. Germline CDR1 is LNHNV and CDR2 is YYDKDF (reference sequence). In DNA, the CDR3 is TGTGCCATCAGCAGAGGGTTTTTAGCAGGGTCGAGCACCGGGGAGCTGTTTTTT. It codes for CAISRGFLAGSSTGELFF.

There are many counts of this clonotype. This chain links TRBV7-8 with TRBJ2-1; either TRBD1 or TRBD2 may supply D (5 bases each). CDR3 length equals 15 residues. Germline values: CDR1 SGHVS, CDR2 FQNEAQ. The V and J ends lost 7 bases and 4 bases respectively, with 17 bases between them. CDR3 sequence reads: CASNWGPTRYNEQFF. For the CDR3, the DNA is TGTGCCAGCAACTGGGGACCGACTCGATACAATGAGCAGTTCTTC.

Many counts were recorded for this clonotype. This chain joins TRBV11-2 and TRBJ2-1; the D is unclear. Trimming cost V 4 bases and J 2 bases, with 3 bases left between them. CDR3 length: 12 residues. CDR1 is SGHAT, CDR2 FQNNGV, per germline. CDR3 loop: CASSWTYNEQFF. The CDR3 DNA reads TGTGCCAGCAGCTGGACCTACAATGAGCAGTTCTTC.

This clonotype occurred many times. The gene calls are TRBV4-1 and TRBJ1-1; 7 nucleotides agree with TRBD1. The junction had 11 bases not matched to a gene; V was cut back by 2 bases and J by 5 bases. From germline, CDR1 is MGHRA and CDR2 YSYEKL. CDR3 length: 16 residues. The chain's CDR3 is CASSQRARTGETEAFF. The CDR3 DNA follows: TGCGCCAGCAGCCAACGCGCCCGGACAGGAGAGACTGAAGCTTTCTTT.

The gene calls are TRBV20-1 and TRBJ1-4; D ambiguous. Germline V gives CDR1 DFQATT, CDR2 SNEGSKA (reference sequence). Trimming shortened V by 6 bases and J by 4 bases, and 12 bases separated the two germline ends. The CDR3 contains 13 residues. The CDR3, as DNA: TGCAGTGCCCAGACTGACGGTAATGAAAAACTGTTTTTT. Amino acids: CSAQTDGNEKLFF.

At least ten counts were recorded for this clonotype. The J gene is TRBJ2-3, the V gene TRBV15; D gene uncertain. The CDR3 length is 17 residues. Trimming removed 1 base from V and 2 bases from J, with 16 bases in between. From germline, CDR1 is LNHNV and CDR2 YYDKDF (reference sequence). CDR3 protein: CATSRAPGQRITDTQYF. In DNA, the CDR3 is TGTGCCACCAGCAGAGCTCCGGGCCAACGAATCACAGATACGCAGTATTTT.

This clonotype was counted many times. This rearrangement joins TRBV5-1 to TRBJ2-2; TRBD2 aligns across 7 bases. This CDR3 comprises 17 residues. J was trimmed by 1 base and V by 6 bases; bases with no gene match: 12. CDR1 SGHRS and CDR2 YFSETQ come from the germline V gene. CDR3: CASKVLTGGGNTGELFF. The DNA of the CDR3 is TGCGCCAGCAAGGTTCTAACGGGAGGAGGGAACACCGGGGAGCTGTTTTTT.

V usage is TRBV6-5 and J usage is TRBJ2-1, with 11 bases fitting TRBD2. There are 17 residues in the CDR3. V was pared by 0 bases and J by 1 base, with 2 bases of the junction left unmatched. Germline V gives CDR1 MNHEY, CDR2 SVGAGI. In nucleotides, the CDR3 is TGTGCCAGCAGTTACTCGACTAGCGGGATTTCCTACAATGAGCAGTTCTTC. Its protein is CASSYSTSGISYNEQFF.

This clonotype has a count of ten or more. The chain links TRBV6-6 to TRBJ2-1, with TRBD2 matching over 13 bases. The CDR3 sequence is 14 residues long. The germline V gene encodes CDR1 MNHNY and CDR2 SVGAGI (reference sequence). The junction had 7 bases not matched to a gene; V was cut back by 7 bases and J by 10 bases. CDR3 DNA: TGTGCCAGCACCGGACTAGCGGGAGAGGGGGAGCAGTTCTTC. It encodes CASTGLAGEGEQFF.

This clonotype was seen ten or more times. The chain uses TRBV12-3 or TRBV12-4 and TRBJ1-2, with unresolved D. The CDR3 runs to 15 residues. The V gene lost 6 bases and the J gene lost 0 bases, with 14 bases spanning the gap. CDR3 protein: CASSSEGSPNYGYTF. DNA for the CDR3: TGTGCCAGCAGCTCGGAGGGTTCCCCTAACTATGGCTACACCTTC.

This clonotype has a count of ten or more. The chain is built from TRBV12-3 or TRBV12-4 and TRBJ2-1, with a weak D call TRBD2 (5 bases). This CDR3 comprises 14 residues. V was clipped by 6 bases and J by 6 bases, with 15 bases between them. The CDR3 nucleotides read TGTGCCAGCAGCCAGTCGCGGGTCCCCAATGAGCAGTTCTTC. This sequence encodes CASSQSRVPNEQFF.

This clonotype was seen repeatedly, ten times or more. The rearrangement links TRBV12-3 or TRBV12-4 to TRBJ2-6; 10 bases agree with TRBD1. The CDR3 is made up of 15 amino acids. The V segment lost 6 bases and the J segment 8 bases; nucleotides outside the gene matches: 7. The CDR3 DNA is TGTGCCAGCAGCTTACTGGGACAGGGGACCAACGTCCTGACTTTC. It encodes CASSLLGQGTNVLTF.

The sample holds many counts of this clonotype. The V and J genes are TRBV29-1 and TRBJ1-2, with a possible D match to TRBD1 (5 bases). The germline gives CDR1 SQVTM, CDR2 ANQGSEA. This CDR3 comprises 13 residues. V was shortened by 7 bases and J by 8 bases, with 20 bases between the two germline ends. CDR3 sequence reads: CSASRDLDPGYTF. CDR3 coding DNA: TGCAGCGCCTCCCGGGACCTAGATCCAGGCTACACCTTC. Full variable domain (rest looked up from reference TRBV29-1 and TRBJ1-2): SAVISQKPSRDICQRGTSLTIQCQVDSQVTMMFWYRQQPGQSLTLIATANQGSEATYESGFVIDKFPISRPNLTFSTLTVSNMSPEDSSIYLCSASRDLDPGYTFGSGTRLTVV.